The 27 T cell receptor beta chains listed next were all sequenced from one sample in a study of T cells after posttransplantation cyclophosphamide. TCRdb's table, derived via immunoSEQ multiplex PCR, lists solely in-frame clones and lacks some. Of fewer than 2,500 clones listed, around 94% were seen once; the top ten hold 2.5% to 3.5%. The source material was CD4+ T cells sorted from bone marrow. The receptor source for this set is a woman in her forties or fifties in good health and a related stem cell transplant donor.

V usage is TRBV7-2 and J usage is TRBJ2-5; TRBD2 aligns across 13 bases. Germline values: CDR1 SGHTA, CDR2 FQGNSA. There are 15 residues in the CDR3. V was pared by 5 bases and J by 5 bases, with 5 bases of the junction left unmatched. The CDR3 sequence: CASSPVLAGGETQYF. As DNA, the CDR3 is TGTGCCAGCAGCCCCGTACTAGCGGGAGGGGAGACCCAGTACTTC.

This clone was picked up one time. The junction and the germline gene differ at one end; a read error may be behind it. V is TRBV19 and J is TRBJ1-1; weak D call: TRBD1 (6 bases). Per germline, CDR1 LNHDA and CDR2 SQIVND (reference sequence). This CDR3 contains 16 residues. The CDR3 reads CASNIRNEGERIEAFF. The CDR3, as DNA: TGTGCCAGTAATATAAGGAATGAGGGGGAGAGAATTGAAGCTTTCTTT.

This clone has a handful of counts. The V call is TRBV6-4, the J call TRBJ1-2; 7 positions agree with TRBD1. This CDR3 has 15 residues. Per germline, CDR1 MRHNA and CDR2 SNTAGT. V lost 3 bases and J lost 7; bases outside the gene matches: 11. In DNA form, the CDR3 reads TGTGCCAGCAGTGAAGCCCCAGAAGGGGGCATTGGCTACACCTTC. This encodes CASSEAPEGGIGYTF.

In its sample, this clone was seen once. The chain employs TRBV6-1 and TRBJ1-1, with D unresolved. V lost 6 bases to trimming and J lost 1 base, with 9 bases between them. This CDR3 is 13 amino acids long. CDR1 and CDR2 (germline): MNHNS, SASEGT. This chain's CDR3 is CASSLLKNTEAFF. The CDR3 DNA is TGTGCCAGCAGCCTACTTAAGAACACTGAAGCTTTCTTT.

The chain combines TRBV6-1 with TRBJ1-1; D is ambiguous. The CDR3 runs to 14 residues. Germline V gene lookup returns CDR1 MNHNS and CDR2 SASEGT. V dropped 4 bases and J dropped 6 bases, with 15 bases sitting between them. CDR3 in DNA: TGTGCCAGCAGTGGTACTATGGCGGTGGCTGAAGCTTTCTTT. Protein product: CASSGTMAVAEAFF.

The gene calls are TRBV6-4 and TRBJ2-4, with unresolved D. Germline lookup yields CDR1 MRHNA and CDR2 SNTAGT. The CDR3 covers 15 residues. Trimming took 0 bases from V and 7 from J, leaving 13 bases between them. For the CDR3, the DNA is TGTGCCAGCAGTGACTCGACTGGGTCCGGGAACATTCAGTACTTC. Translating gives CASSDSTGSGNIQYF.

The chain links TRBV15 to TRBJ1-6; 8 bases line up with TRBD1. This CDR3 is built from 16 residues. The germline V gene has CDR1 LNHNV and CDR2 YYDKDF (reference sequence). The ends lost 0 bases at V and 9 bases at J; junction bases unmatched: 7. CDR3 region: CATSRDYQGAGSPLHF. The CDR3 DNA reads TGTGCCACCAGCAGAGATTATCAGGGGGCGGGTTCACCCCTCCACTTT.

The chain is built from TRBV7-9 and TRBJ2-1; 8 bases match TRBD1. The V and J ends lost 5 bases and 5 bases, in that order; junction bases with no gene match: 8. Germline V CDR1 and CDR2: SEHNR, FQNEAQ (reference sequence). The CDR3 consists of 15 residues. The CDR3 DNA follows: TGTGCCAGCAGCGACCAGGGGGCTTCACACAATGAGCAGTTCTTC. Its translation: CASSDQGASHNEQFF.

This clone appeared a few times. The CDR3: CASSLDGTPNTEAFF. The CDR3 coding sequence is TGTGCCAGCAGCTTAGACGGGACACCGAACACTGAAGCTTTCTTT. V gene TRBV7-8 combines with J gene TRBJ1-1; D possibly corresponds to TRBD1 (6 bases). CDR1 SGHVS and CDR2 FQNEAQ come from the germline V gene. Deletions cut 1 base from V and 1 base from J, with 10 bases between. The CDR3 runs to 15 residues.

The V gene is TRBV5-1, the J gene TRBJ2-3, with 7 nucleotides matching TRBD1. After removal of 2 bases from V and 4 bases from J, the junction contained 4 bases not matched to a gene. Germline CDR1 reads SGHRS; CDR2 reads YFSETQ. This CDR3 has 14 amino acids. This chain's CDR3 is CASSFEQGPDTQYF. The CDR3 DNA reads as TGCGCCAGCAGCTTTGAACAGGGGCCAGATACGCAGTATTTT.

In its sample, this clone was seen once. This chain joins TRBV27 and TRBJ2-3, with a tentative D call TRBD2 (5 bases). CDR1 is MNHEY, CDR2 SMNVEV, per germline (reference sequence). V was clipped by 1 base and J by 0 bases, with 11 bases between them. This CDR3 contains 16 residues. Here the CDR3 reads CASSLWETGSTDTQYF. CDR3 in DNA: TGTGCCAGCAGTTTATGGGAGACGGGTAGCACAGATACGCAGTATTTT.

The chain is built from TRBV18 and TRBJ1-1; D might be TRBD1 (6 bases). CDR1 KGHSH and CDR2 LQKENI come from the germline V gene. The CDR3 is 14 residues long. V was clipped by 4 bases and J by 11 bases, with 20 bases between them. The CDR3 sequence is CASSQLDDRRGAFF. As DNA, the CDR3 is TGTGCCAGCTCACAACTCGACGACAGGCGTGGCGCTTTCTTT.

This clone was seen just once. The rearrangement joins TRBV5-8 to TRBJ1-2; no clear D. V lost 1 base to trimming and J lost 4 bases, with 8 bases between them. Germline CDR1 and CDR2: SGHTS and YDEGEE. This CDR3 is built from 13 residues. The CDR3 DNA follows: TGTGCCAGCAGCTTGACGGGTACCTATGGCTACACCTTC. Amino acids: CASSLTGTYGYTF.

The CDR3 DNA sequence: TGCGCCAGCAGCTTGGAGACAGGGTACAATCAGCCCCAGCATTTT. Encoded protein: CASSLETGYNQPQHF. The V call is TRBV5-1, the J call TRBJ1-5; 7 nucleotides line up with TRBD1. Germline CDR1 is SGHRS and CDR2 is YFSETQ. CDR3 size: 15 residues. With 0 bases clipped from V and 3 bases from J, the junction kept 3 bases outside the gene matches.

The chain couples TRBV10-1 to TRBJ2-7; TRBD2 matches at 9 bases. There are 15 residues in the CDR3. V lost 0 bases to trimming and J lost 4 bases; unmatched junction nucleotides: 4. Germline V lookup: CDR1 WNHNN, CDR2 SYGVQD (reference sequence). The CDR3 sequence: CASSESGLARYEQYF. CDR3 nucleotides: TGCGCCAGCAGTGAGTCGGGACTAGCCAGATACGAGCAGTACTTC.

The CDR3 here is CASSEGSGGPNYF. The CDR3 bases are TGTGCCAGCAGTGAAGGCTCGGGGGGCCCTAATTACTTC. The chain carries TRBV25-1 and TRBJ2-5; D is possibly TRBD2 (7 bases). Germline V gene data show CDR1 as MGHDK and CDR2 as SYGVNS. The CDR3 spans 13 residues. V was cut by 2 bases and J by 14 bases, with 18 bases left in between.

CDR3 residues: CASSMSGLVTGELFF. CDR3 coding DNA: TGTGCCAGCAGTATGTCGGGACTCGTCACCGGGGAGCTGTTTTTT. This sequence joins TRBV28 and TRBJ2-2; weak D call: TRBD2 (6 bases). The V end was cut by 5 bases, the J end by 4 bases, with 14 bases between. CDR1 and CDR2 (germline): MDHEN, SYDVKM. This CDR3 contains 15 residues.

The rearrangement joins TRBV11-3 to TRBJ1-1; D gene uncertain. Per germline, CDR1 SGHNT and CDR2 YENEEA. This CDR3 has 13 amino acids. V was clipped by 5 bases and J by 1 base, with 8 bases between them. The CDR3 DNA sequence: TGTGCCAGCAGCCGAACACAGAACACTGAAGCTTTCTTT. Its translation: CASSRTQNTEAFF.

This chain uses TRBV19 with TRBJ2-7; D is perhaps TRBD1 (5 bases). With 3 bases removed from V and 1 base from J, the gap between germline ends came to 10 bases. From germline, CDR1 is LNHDA and CDR2 SQIVND (reference sequence). The CDR3 runs to 14 residues. CDR3 region: CASSISQGSYEQYF. The CDR3 region has the DNA TGTGCCAGTAGTATTTCCCAGGGTTCCTACGAGCAGTACTTC.

This sequence joins TRBV27 and TRBJ1-2, with D perhaps TRBD1 (5 bases). CDR3 size: 13 residues. Trimming pared 7 bases from V and 7 bases from J, leaving 16 bases between. Per germline, CDR1 MNHEY and CDR2 SMNVEV (reference sequence). The CDR3 bases are TGTGCCAGCACTTCAGCAGGGATCTCTGGCTACACCTTC. Translated, it gives CASTSAGISGYTF.

The J gene is TRBJ1-5, the V gene TRBV4-1, with a weak D call TRBD1 (5 bases). Between the trimmed V and J ends, which lost 1 base and 1 base, there was a span of 11 bases. The CDR3 is 16 amino acids. Germline CDR1 is MGHRA and CDR2 is YSYEKL. CDR3 nucleotides: TGCGCCAGCAGCCAAGTAAGGGGCCAGAGCAATCAGCCCCAGCATTTT. It translates to CASSQVRGQSNQPQHF.

With regard to this clone: A junction boundary mismatches the germline segment, possibly from a read error. At the DNA level, this CDR3 is encoded by other sequences in the same sample as well. DNA of the CDR3: TGCGCCAGCAAGGAGCTGAACACCGAAGCTTTCTTT. Translating it yields CASKELNTEAFF. This rearrangement joins TRBV5-1 to TRBJ1-1; D remains unclear. Germline V gene data show CDR1 as SGHRS and CDR2 as YFSETQ. The CDR3 consists of 12 residues.

V is TRBV6-4 and J is TRBJ1-5; D is uncertain. The CDR3 is made up of 15 amino acids. Germline CDR1 is MRHNA and CDR2 is SNTAGT. Trimming shortened V by 4 bases and J by 0 bases, and 10 bases separated the two germline ends. The CDR3 DNA reads TGTGCCAGCAGTGTGGTGGCAGATAGCAATCAGCCCCAGCATTTT. Protein: CASSVVADSNQPQHF.

The chain links TRBV28 to TRBJ1-5; D is perhaps TRBD1 (5 bases). Germline V gene data show CDR1 as MDHEN and CDR2 as SYDVKM. This CDR3 contains 15 residues. V was cut by 9 bases and J by 5 bases, with 20 bases left in between. Here the CDR3 reads CASRPRTLRYQPQHF. CDR3 nucleotides: TGTGCCAGTCGCCCCCGGACACTACGGTATCAGCCCCAGCATTTT. Based on the CDR3 plus reference TRBV28 and TRBJ1-5, the full variable domain is DVKVTQSSRYLVKRTGEKVFLECVQDMDHENMFWYRQDPGLGLRLIYFSYDVKMKEKGDIPEGYSVSREKKERFSLILESASTNQTSMYLCASRPRTLRYQPQHFGDGTRLSIL.

CDR3 coding DNA: TGTGCCGGAGGTCGGGGGGGAAACTATGGCTACACCTTC. Translated: CAGGRGGNYGYTF. The rearrangement links TRBV30 to TRBJ1-2; a possible D gene is TRBD1 (5 bases). Germline CDR1 reads GTSNPN; CDR2 reads SVGIG (reference sequence). V was trimmed by 8 bases and J by 2 bases, leaving 15 bases between them. This CDR3 spans 13 amino acids.

This chain uses TRBV11-1 with TRBJ2-1, with D perhaps matching TRBD1 (6 bases). The CDR3 has 14 amino acids. The germline V gene encodes CDR1 SGHAT and CDR2 FQDESV (reference sequence). V was shortened by 5 bases and J by 9 bases, with 17 bases between the two germline ends. The CDR3 coding sequence is TGTGCCAGCAGCCCGGCAGGGGAGTTGGTTGAGCAGTTCTTC. It translates to CASSPAGELVEQFF.

This clone counts as hyperexpanded. The rearrangement joins TRBV6-1 to TRBJ1-2; the match to TRBD1 covers 7 bases. Germline loops: CDR1 MNHNS, CDR2 SASEGT. J lost 7 bases, V lost 0 bases, and 8 bases had no gene match. This CDR3 is built from 15 residues. The CDR3 loop reads CASSEAPEGGIGYTF. The CDR3, as DNA: TGTGCCAGCAGTGAAGCCCCAGAAGGGGGCATTGGCTACACCTTC.